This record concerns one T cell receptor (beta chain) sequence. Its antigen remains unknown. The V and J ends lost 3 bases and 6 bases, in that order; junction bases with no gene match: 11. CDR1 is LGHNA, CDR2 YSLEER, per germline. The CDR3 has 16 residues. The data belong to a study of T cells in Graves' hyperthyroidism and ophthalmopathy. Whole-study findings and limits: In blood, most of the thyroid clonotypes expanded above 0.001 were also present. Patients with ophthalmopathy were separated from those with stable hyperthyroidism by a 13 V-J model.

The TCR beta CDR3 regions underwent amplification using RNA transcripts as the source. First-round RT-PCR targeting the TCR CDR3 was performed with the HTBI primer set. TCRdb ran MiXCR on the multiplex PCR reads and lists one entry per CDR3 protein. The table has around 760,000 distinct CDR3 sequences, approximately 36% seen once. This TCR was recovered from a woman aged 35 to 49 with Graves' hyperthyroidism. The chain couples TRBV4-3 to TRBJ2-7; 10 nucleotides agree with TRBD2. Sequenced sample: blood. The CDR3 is CASSQEVGTSVREQYF. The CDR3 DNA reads TGCGCCAGCAGCCAGGAAGTTGGGACTAGCGTTCGCGAGCAGTACTTC.